The TCR beta chain described here comes from a study of shared clonotypes between healthy human individuals. Across the whole study: The study drew on a couple of women and a few men aged 18 to 49 as donors.

Source study methods: Because ImmunoSEQ provided only junction sequences with no quality scores, the filtering differed. Clones were sequenced by immunoSEQ multiplex PCR, and TCRdb holds only the in-frame ones, with some missing. That table supplies the V and J calls and clone size; D and trimming were determined from the DNA. The table shows roughly 2 million clones, with approximately 95% occurring only once. The CDR3 has 18 residues. V trimming: 5 bases; J trimming: 0 bases; junction bases outside the gene matches: 12. Looked up from germline, CDR1 is SEHNR and CDR2 is FQNEAQ (reference sequence).

This receptor was obtained from a man aged 18 to 29 in good health. Sequenced input: naive CD4+ T cells sorted from blood. Subset given: CD45RA+ positively selected. This sequence joins TRBV7-9 and TRBJ2-3, with 9 nucleotides matching TRBD2. The CDR3 DNA reads TGTGCCAGCAGCCCCCCCTCGACTAGCGGCTCTAGCACAGATACGCAGTATTTT. Translation: CASSPPSTSGSSTDTQYF.